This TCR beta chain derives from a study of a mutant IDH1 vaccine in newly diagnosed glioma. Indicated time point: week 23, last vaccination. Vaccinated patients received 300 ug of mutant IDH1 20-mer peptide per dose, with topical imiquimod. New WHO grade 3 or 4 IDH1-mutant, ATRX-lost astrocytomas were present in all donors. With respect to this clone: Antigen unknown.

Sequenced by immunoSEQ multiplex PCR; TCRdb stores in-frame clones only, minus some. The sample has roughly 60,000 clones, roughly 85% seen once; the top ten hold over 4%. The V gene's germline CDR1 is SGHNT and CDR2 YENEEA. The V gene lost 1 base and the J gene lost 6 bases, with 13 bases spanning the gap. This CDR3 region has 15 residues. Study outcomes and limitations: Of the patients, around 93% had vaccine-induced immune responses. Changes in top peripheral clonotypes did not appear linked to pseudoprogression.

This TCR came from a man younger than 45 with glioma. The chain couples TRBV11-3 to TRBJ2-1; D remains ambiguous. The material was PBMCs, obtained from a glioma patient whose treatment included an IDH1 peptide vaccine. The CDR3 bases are TGTGCCAGCAGCTTAGGGCCGACCCAAAGCAATGAGCAGTTCTTC. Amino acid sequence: CASSLGPTQSNEQFF. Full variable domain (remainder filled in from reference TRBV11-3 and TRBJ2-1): EAGVVQSPRYKIIEKKQPVAFWCNPISGHNTLYWYLQNLGQGPELLIRYENEEAVDDSQLPKDRFSAERLKGVDSTLKIQPAELGDSAVYLCASSLGPTQSNEQFFGPGTRLTVL.